This entry concerns a single T cell receptor (beta chain). Antigen unknown. V dropped 3 bases and J dropped 6 bases, with 12 bases sitting between them. CDR1 and CDR2 from the germline V gene are SGHRS and YFSETQ. The CDR3 totals 13 residues. The data originate from a study of cytomegalovirus exposure and HLA in healthy donors. The wider study: Falling in the Caucasian-associated ancestry cluster were about 82% of under 500 genotyped donors.

A multiplex PCR was run with 60 Vbeta primers and 13 Jbeta primers. Here immunoSEQ multiplex PCR was the method, and the copy in TCRdb shows in-frame clones only, minus some. Counted here are approximately 300,000 clones, roughly 81% occurring once; the ten biggest clones make up approximately 2%. Broader study findings: Sequencing depth roughly uniform across donors was assumed in presence/absence analyses. Analysis performed later showed TCR beta chains linked to HLA being more clonally expanded than equally common others. For most TCR sequences rarity was the rule, although some public TCRs occurred in many donors.

The source is a middle-aged woman in good health and CMV-seropositive. J is TRBJ1-1 and V is TRBV5-1, with a possible D match to TRBD1 (5 bases). The sequenced material came from PBMCs. The chain's CDR3 is CASSSPGGPEAFF. The CDR3 bases are TGCGCCAGCAGCTCCCCGGGGGGACCTGAAGCTTTCTTT.